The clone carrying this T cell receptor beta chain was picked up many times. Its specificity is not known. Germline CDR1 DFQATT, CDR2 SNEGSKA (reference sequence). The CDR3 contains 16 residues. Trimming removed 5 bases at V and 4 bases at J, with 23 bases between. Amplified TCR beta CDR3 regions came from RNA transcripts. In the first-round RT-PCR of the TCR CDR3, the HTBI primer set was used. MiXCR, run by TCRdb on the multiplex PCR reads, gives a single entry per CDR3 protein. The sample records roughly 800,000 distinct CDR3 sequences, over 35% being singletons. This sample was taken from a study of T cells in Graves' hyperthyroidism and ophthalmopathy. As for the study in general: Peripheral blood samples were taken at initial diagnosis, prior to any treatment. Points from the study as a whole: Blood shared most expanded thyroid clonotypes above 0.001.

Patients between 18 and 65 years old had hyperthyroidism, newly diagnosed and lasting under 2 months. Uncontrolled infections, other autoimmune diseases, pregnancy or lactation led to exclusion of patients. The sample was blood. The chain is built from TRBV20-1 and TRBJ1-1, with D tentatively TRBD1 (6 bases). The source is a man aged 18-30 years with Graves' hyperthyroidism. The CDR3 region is CSASIDRSERTTEAFF. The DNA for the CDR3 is TGCAGTGCTTCCATCGACAGGTCTGAACGGACCACTGAAGCTTTCTTT.